These 9 T cell receptor beta chains were all obtained from the same sample, sequenced in a study of T cells in Graves' hyperthyroidism and ophthalmopathy. RNA transcripts served as the template for amplifying TCR beta CDR3 regions. The TCR CDR3 first-round RT-PCR relied on the HTBI primer set. TCRdb passed the multiplex PCR reads through MiXCR, listing each CDR3 protein once. The sample lists approximately 500,000 distinct CDR3 sequences, 46% occurring once. The material sequenced was peripheral blood or thyroid tissue (not recorded which). Every receptor here comes from a woman younger than 35 with Graves' hyperthyroidism.

The rearrangement links TRBV20-1 to TRBJ2-1; 10 bases fit TRBD2. The CDR3 runs to 16 residues. The germline V gene has CDR1 DFQATT and CDR2 SNEGSKA (reference sequence). J gave up 5 bases and V 0 bases, and 7 bases lay outside the gene matches. The CDR3 loop is CSARDFILAGDNEQFF. The CDR3 coding sequence is TGCAGTGCTAGAGATTTTATCCTAGCGGGAGACAATGAGCAGTTCTTC.

The genes are TRBV19 and TRBJ2-1, with TRBD2 identical over 9 bases. The V and J ends lost 11 bases and 4 bases, in that order; junction bases with no gene match: 6. Germline V gene sequence: CDR1 LNHDA, CDR2 SQIVND (reference sequence). This CDR3 is built from 13 residues. CDR3 amino acids: CAVGAGGYNEQFF. CDR3 bases: TGTGCCGTAGGAGCGGGGGGTTACAATGAGCAGTTCTTC.

The chain carries TRBV6-1 and TRBJ2-5; D not certain. The CDR3 totals 13 residues. CDR1 MNHNS and CDR2 SASEGT come from the germline V gene. Trimming shortened V by 2 bases and J by 2 bases, and 6 bases separated the two germline ends. CDR3: CASSEFAQETQYF. The DNA of the CDR3 is TGTGCCAGCAGTGAATTTGCGCAAGAGACCCAGTACTTC.

The chain couples TRBV5-1 to TRBJ2-5; D unresolved. V was shortened by 4 bases and J by 4 bases, with 11 bases between the two germline ends. Germline CDR1 SGHRS, CDR2 YFSETQ. The CDR3 consists of 13 residues. The CDR3 DNA sequence: TGCGCCAGCAGCATTAGACCCCGAGAGACCCAGTACTTC. Its protein is CASSIRPRETQYF. Using reference TRBV5-1 and TRBJ2-5 for the parts outside the CDR3, the full variable domain is KAGVTQTPRYLIKTRGQQVTLSCSPISGHRSVSWYQQTPGQGLQFLFEYFSETQRNKGNFPGRFSGRQFSNSRSEMNVSTLELGDSALYLCASSIRPRETQYFGPGTRLLVL.

The chain carries TRBV29-1 and TRBJ1-1; D gene ambiguous. Trimming pared 0 bases from V and 8 bases from J, leaving 7 bases between. This CDR3 is built from 11 residues. Per the germline V gene, CDR1 is SQVTM and CDR2 is ANQGSEA. CDR3: CSVEDYGEAFF. CDR3 bases: TGCAGCGTTGAAGATTACGGGGAAGCTTTCTTT.

Comments on this clonotype: Lacking the conserved final phenylalanine or tryptophan, this CDR3 likely reflects a read error. The chain is built from TRBV5-1 and TRBJ2-5, with 10 bases that match TRBD2. The J call may be faulty, since TRBJ2-1 better matches the DNA end. Germline V CDR1 and CDR2: SGHRS, YFSETQ. The CDR3 has 12 residues. In DNA form, the CDR3 reads TGCGCCAGCAGCGACTTAGCGGGAGGCCAGTTCTCC. This gives the protein CASSDLAGGQFS.

This chain links TRBV20-1 with TRBJ2-5, with 12 bases matching TRBD1. The J segment lost 5 bases and the V segment lost 2 bases, leaving 9 bases of the junction unmatched. The CDR3 contains 16 residues. Germline V gene data show CDR1 as DFQATT and CDR2 as SNEGSKA (reference sequence). The CDR3 loop reads CSARKGQGAFEETQYF. Here the CDR3 DNA reads TGCAGTGCTAGAAAGGGACAGGGGGCGTTTGAGGAGACCCAGTACTTC.

J is TRBJ2-7 and V is TRBV15; maybe TRBD2 (5 bases). CDR3 size: 14 residues. V lost 3 bases and J lost 2, with 11 bases in between. Germline loops: CDR1 LNHNV, CDR2 YYDKDF (reference sequence). The CDR3: CATSSKDGAYEQYF. CDR3 nucleotides: TGTGCCACCAGCAGCAAAGACGGGGCCTACGAGCAGTACTTC.

This clonotype was picked up many times. The CDR3 region is CASSLSGGYTEAFF. The CDR3 DNA reads TGTGCCAGCAGCCTCTCAGGGGGCTACACTGAAGCTTTCTTT. The J gene is TRBJ1-1, the V gene TRBV12-3 or TRBV12-4, with TRBD1 identical over 8 bases. After removal of 6 bases from V and 3 bases from J, the junction contained 6 bases not matched to a gene. CDR3 length equals 14 residues.